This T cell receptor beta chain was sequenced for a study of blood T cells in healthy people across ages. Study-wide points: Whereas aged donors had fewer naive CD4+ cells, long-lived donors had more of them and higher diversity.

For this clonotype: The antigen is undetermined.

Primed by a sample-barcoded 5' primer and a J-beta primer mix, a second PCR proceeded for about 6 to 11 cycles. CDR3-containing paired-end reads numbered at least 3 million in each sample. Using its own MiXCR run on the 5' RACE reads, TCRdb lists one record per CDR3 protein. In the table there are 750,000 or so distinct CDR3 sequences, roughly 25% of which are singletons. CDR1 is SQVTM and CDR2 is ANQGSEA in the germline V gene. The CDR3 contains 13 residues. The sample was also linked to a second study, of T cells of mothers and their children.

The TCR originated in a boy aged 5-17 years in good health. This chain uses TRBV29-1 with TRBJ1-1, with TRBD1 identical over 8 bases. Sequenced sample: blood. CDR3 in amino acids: CGGADRERTEAFF. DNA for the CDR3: TGCGGCGGCGCGGACAGGGAAAGGACTGAAGCTTTCTTT.